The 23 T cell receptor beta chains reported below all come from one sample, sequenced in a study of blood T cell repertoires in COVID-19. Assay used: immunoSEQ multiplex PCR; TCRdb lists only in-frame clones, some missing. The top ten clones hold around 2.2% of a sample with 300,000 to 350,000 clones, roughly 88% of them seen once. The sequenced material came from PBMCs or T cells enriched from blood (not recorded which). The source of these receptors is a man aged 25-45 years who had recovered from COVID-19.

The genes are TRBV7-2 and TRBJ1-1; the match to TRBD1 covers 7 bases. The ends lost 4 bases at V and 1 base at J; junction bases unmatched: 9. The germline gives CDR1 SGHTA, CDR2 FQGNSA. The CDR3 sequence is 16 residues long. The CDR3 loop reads CASSSLTGKRNTEAFF. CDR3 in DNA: TGTGCCAGCAGCTCGTTGACAGGGAAGAGGAACACTGAAGCTTTCTTT.

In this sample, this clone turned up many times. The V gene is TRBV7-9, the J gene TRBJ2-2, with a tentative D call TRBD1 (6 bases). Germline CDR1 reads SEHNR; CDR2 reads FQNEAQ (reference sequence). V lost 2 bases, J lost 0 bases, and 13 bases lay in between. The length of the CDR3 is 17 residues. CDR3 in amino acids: CASSLTRGGTNTGELFF. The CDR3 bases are TGTGCCAGCAGCTTAACCAGGGGCGGTACGAACACCGGGGAGCTGTTTTTT. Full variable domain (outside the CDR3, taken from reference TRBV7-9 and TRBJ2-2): DTGVSQNPRHKITKRGQNVTFRCDPISEHNRLYWYRQTLGQGPEFLTYFQNEAQLEKSRLLSDRFSAERPKGSFSTLEIQRTEQGDSAMYLCASSLTRGGTNTGELFFGEGSRLTVL.

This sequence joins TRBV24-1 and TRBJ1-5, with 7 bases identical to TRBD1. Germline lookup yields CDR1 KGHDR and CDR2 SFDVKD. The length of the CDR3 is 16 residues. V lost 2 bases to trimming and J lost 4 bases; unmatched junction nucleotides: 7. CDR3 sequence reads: CATSDYLPGQNQPQHF. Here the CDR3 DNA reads TGTGCCACCAGTGATTATCTTCCGGGACAGAATCAGCCCCAGCATTTT.

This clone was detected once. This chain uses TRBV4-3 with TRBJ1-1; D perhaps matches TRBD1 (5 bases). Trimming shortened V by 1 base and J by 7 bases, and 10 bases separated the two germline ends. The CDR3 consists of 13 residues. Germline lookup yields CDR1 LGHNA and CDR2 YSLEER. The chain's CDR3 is CASSQVRASEAFF. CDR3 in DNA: TGCGCCAGCAGCCAAGTCAGGGCGAGTGAAGCTTTCTTT.

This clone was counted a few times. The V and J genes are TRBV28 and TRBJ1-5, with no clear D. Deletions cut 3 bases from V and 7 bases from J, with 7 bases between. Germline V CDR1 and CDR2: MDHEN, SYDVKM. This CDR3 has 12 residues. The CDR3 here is CASSLRSQPQHF. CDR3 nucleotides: TGTGCCAGCAGTTTGAGATCCCAGCCCCAGCATTTT.

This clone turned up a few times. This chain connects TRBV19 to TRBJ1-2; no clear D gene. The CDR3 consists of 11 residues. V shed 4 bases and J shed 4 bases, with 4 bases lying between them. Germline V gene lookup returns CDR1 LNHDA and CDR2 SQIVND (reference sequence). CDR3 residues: CASSNSYGYTF. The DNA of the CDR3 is TGTGCCAGTAGTAACAGCTATGGCTACACCTTC.

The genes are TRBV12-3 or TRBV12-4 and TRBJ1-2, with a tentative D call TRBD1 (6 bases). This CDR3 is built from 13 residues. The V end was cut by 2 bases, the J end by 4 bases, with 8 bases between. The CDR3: CASSLIGGYGYTF. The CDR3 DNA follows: TGTGCCAGCAGTTTAATAGGGGGCTATGGCTACACCTTC.

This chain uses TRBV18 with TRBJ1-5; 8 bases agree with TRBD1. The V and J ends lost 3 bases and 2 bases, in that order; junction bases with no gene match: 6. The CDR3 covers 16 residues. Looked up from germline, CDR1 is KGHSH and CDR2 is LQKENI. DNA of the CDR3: TGTGCCAGCTCACCGAAGGACAGGGTTCGCAATCAGCCCCAGCATTTT. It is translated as CASSPKDRVRNQPQHF.

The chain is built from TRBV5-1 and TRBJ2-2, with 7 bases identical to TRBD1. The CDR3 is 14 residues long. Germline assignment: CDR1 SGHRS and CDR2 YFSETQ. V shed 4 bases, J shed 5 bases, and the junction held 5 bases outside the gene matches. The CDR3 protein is CASSMGQPTGELFF. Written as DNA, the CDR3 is TGCGCCAGCAGCATGGGACAGCCTACCGGGGAGCTGTTTTTT.

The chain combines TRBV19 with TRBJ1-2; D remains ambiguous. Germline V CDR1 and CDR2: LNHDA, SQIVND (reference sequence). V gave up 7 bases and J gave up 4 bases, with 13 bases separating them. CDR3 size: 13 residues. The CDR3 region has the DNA TGTGCCAGTAATTATGGGCAGAGCTATGGCTACACCTTC. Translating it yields CASNYGQSYGYTF. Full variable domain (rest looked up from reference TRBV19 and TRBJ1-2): DGGITQSPKYLFRKEGQNVTLSCEQNLNHDAMYWYRQDPGQGLRLIYYSQIVNDFQKGDIAEGYSVSREKKESFPLTVTSAQKNPTAFYLCASNYGQSYGYTFGSGTRLTVV.

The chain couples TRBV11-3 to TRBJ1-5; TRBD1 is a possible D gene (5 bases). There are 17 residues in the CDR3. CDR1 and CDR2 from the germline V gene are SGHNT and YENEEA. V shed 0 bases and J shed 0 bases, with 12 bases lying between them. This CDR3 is CASSLDHRQNSNQPQHF. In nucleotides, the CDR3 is TGTGCCAGCAGCTTAGATCATAGACAGAATAGCAATCAGCCCCAGCATTTT. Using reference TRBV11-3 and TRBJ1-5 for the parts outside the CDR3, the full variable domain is EAGVVQSPRYKIIEKKQPVAFWCNPISGHNTLYWYLQNLGQGPELLIRYENEEAVDDSQLPKDRFSAERLKGVDSTLKIQPAELGDSAVYLCASSLDHRQNSNQPQHFGDGTRLSIL.

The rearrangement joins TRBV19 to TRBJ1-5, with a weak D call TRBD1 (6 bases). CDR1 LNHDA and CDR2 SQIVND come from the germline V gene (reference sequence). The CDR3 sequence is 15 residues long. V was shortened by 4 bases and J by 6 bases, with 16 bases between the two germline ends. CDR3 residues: CASSRGSGGVQPQHF. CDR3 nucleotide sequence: TGTGCCAGTAGTAGGGGTTCGGGGGGCGTTCAGCCCCAGCATTTT.

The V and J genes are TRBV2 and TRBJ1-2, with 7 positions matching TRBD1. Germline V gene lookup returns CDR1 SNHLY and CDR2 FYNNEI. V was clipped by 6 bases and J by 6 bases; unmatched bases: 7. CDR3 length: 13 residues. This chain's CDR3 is CASRTRQGNGYTF. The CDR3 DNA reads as TGTGCCAGCAGGACCAGACAGGGAAATGGCTACACCTTC.

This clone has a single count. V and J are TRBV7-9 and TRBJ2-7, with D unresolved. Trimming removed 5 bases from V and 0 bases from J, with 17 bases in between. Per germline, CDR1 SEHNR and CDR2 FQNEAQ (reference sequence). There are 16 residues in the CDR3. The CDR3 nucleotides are TGTGCCAGCAGCCCAATGGGCTATCAGATCTCCTACGAGCAGTACTTC. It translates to CASSPMGYQISYEQYF.

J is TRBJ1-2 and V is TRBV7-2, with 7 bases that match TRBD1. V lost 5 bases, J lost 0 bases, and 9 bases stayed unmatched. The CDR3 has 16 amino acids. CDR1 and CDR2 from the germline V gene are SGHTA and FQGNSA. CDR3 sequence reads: CASSPGQPIANYGYTF. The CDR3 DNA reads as TGTGCCAGCAGCCCGGGACAGCCGATTGCTAACTATGGCTACACCTTC.

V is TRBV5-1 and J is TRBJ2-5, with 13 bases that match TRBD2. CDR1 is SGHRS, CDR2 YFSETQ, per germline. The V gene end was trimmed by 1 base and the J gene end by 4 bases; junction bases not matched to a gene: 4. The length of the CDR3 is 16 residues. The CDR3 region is CASSLRTSGGAETQYF. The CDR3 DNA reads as TGCGCCAGCAGCTTGCGAACTAGCGGGGGGGCAGAGACCCAGTACTTC.

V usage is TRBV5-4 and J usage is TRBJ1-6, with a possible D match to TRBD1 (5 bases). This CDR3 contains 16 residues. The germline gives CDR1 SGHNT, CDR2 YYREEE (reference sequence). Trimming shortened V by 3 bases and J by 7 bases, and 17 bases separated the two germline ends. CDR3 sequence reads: CASSYQTAARNSPLHF. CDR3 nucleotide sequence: TGTGCCAGCAGCTACCAGACAGCAGCCCGCAATTCACCCCTCCACTTT.

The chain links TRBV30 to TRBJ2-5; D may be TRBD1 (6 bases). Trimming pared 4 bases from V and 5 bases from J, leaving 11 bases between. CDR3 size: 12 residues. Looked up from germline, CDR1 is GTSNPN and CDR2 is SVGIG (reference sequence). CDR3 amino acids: CAWTGARETQYF. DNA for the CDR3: TGTGCCTGGACAGGGGCGAGGGAGACCCAGTACTTC.

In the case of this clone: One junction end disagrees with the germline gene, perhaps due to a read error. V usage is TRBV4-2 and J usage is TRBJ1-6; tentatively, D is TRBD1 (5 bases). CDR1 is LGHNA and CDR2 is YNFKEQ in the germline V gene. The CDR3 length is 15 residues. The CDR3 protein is CASSTTFRAGTPINF. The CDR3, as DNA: TGTGCCAGCAGTACGACTTTTAGGGCCGGGACTCCAATTAATTTT.

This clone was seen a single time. The CDR3: CASAAGRETQYF. In DNA form, the CDR3 reads TGTGCCAGCGCAGCGGGGAGGGAGACCCAGTACTTC. V and J are TRBV2 and TRBJ2-5, with 7 bases identical to TRBD2. The CDR3 is 12 amino acids. The V gene's germline CDR1 is SNHLY and CDR2 FYNNEI. With V trimmed by 8 bases and J by 5 bases, 5 bases remained unmatched.

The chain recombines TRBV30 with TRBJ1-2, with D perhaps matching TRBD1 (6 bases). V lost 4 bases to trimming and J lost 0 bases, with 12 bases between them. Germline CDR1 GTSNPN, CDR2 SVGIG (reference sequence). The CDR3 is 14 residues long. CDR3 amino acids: CAWTAGVTNYGYTF. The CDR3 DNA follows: TGTGCCTGGACCGCAGGGGTAACTAACTATGGCTACACCTTC.

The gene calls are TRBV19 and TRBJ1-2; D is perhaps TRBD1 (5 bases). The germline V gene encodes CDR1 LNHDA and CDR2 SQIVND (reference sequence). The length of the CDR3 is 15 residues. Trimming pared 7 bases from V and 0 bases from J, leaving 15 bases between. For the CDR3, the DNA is TGTGCCAGTATCGCTGGTGACAGTGCTAACTATGGCTACACCTTC. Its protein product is CASIAGDSANYGYTF.

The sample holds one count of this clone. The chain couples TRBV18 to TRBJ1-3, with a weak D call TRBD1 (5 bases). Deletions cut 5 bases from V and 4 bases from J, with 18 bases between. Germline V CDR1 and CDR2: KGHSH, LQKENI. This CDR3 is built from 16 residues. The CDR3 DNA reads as TGTGCCAGCTCATCGCGACAGACCTCTAAAGGAAACACCATATATTTT. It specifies CASSSRQTSKGNTIYF.